This T cell receptor (beta chain) was recorded in a study of blood T cells in healthy people across ages. Broader study findings: In older individuals, TCR beta diversity per million T cells was lower, falling roughly linearly with age. A conclusive naive versus antigen-experienced comparison was prevented by the unsorted PBMCs.

Next came a second PCR, run for roughly 6 to 11 cycles, which used a sample-barcoded 5' primer along with a J-beta primer mix. TCRdb re-called the 5' RACE reads through MiXCR, storing one row per CDR3 protein. The profile shows some 940,000 distinct CDR3 sequences, 29% of them singletons. This clonotype came up a few times. Its antigen is unidentified. This CDR3 has 15 residues. V lost 8 bases and J lost 7; bases outside the gene matches: 15. The germline V gene encodes CDR1 KGHSH and CDR2 LQKENI. These same data were also listed under a study on T cells of mothers and their children. Per that study: The study sampled three healthy Caucasian mothers and their six children.

Source material: blood. The chain carries TRBV18 and TRBJ1-2, with TRBD1 matching over 8 bases. This receptor was taken from a woman in her 40s in good health. The CDR3 spells CASPLNGQGDRGYTF. The CDR3 nucleotides read TGTGCCAGCCCACTTAACGGACAGGGCGACCGTGGCTACACCTTC.